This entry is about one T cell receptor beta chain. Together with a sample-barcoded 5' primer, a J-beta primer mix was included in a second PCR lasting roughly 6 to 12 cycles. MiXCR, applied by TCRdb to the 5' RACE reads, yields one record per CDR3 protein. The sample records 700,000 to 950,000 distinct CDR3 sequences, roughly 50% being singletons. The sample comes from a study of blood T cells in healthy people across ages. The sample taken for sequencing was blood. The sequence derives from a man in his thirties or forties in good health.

CDR3 residues: CASSSARGIQYF. DNA of the CDR3: TGTGCCAGCAGTTCAGCTCGGGGCATTCAGTACTTC. The V and J genes are TRBV12-3 or TRBV12-4 and TRBJ2-4; D might be TRBD2 (5 bases). V was trimmed by 4 bases and J by 9 bases, leaving 10 bases between them. This CDR3 comprises 12 residues.